These T cell receptor beta chains were read from a single sample in a study of a mutant IDH1 vaccine in newly diagnosed glioma. Some clones are missing from TCRdb's copy, which holds only in-frame ones; the method was immunoSEQ multiplex PCR. This table has some 38,000 clones, about 73% appearing once. The material was PBMCs, obtained from a glioma patient treated with radiotherapy, temozolomide or both. These TCRs come from a man aged 35-49 years with glioma. Some clones in this sample may be carry-over from other donors' samples. CDR3s include the opening cysteine and the closing phenylalanine or tryptophan. Not all rows give a size; the values are once, few, many and, for expanded clones, a class.

.	TRBV6-1	CASREEGPTYEQYF
.	TRBV11-2	CASSHRVGTWGSSYNEQFF
.	TRBV5-1	CASSNTSRAYGYTF
.	TRBV30	CAWSVPGTANTEAFF
.	TRBV5-6	CASSQGLPEGNTQYF
.	TRBV7-8	CASSLAPPGLAVETQYF
.	TRBV5-1	CASSFETGGAGTQYF
.	TRBV2	CASSVFTDTQYF
.	TRBV4-1	CASSQDQHNEQFF
once	TRBV5-4	CASSFRPDSGNTIYF
.	TRBV18	CASSPADRGGDSPLHF
.	TRBV2	CASRAGTDNSPLHF
few	TRBV6-5	CASRDTGLYTEAFF
.	TRBV4-1	CASSPPNGYNEQFF
.	TRBV27	CASSGSYEQYF
.	TRBV6-1	CASTPSGSTDTQYF
once	TRBV5-1	CASSATGTSENIQYF
.	TRBV4-1	CASSLQVQGYEQYF
.	TRBV5-1	CASSAREVGLADTQYF
.	TRBV11-2	CASSLVSGNTEAFF
.	TRBV7-2	CASRPTRANTEAFF
.	TRBV19	CASRKGTDTQYF
.	TRBV2	CASSSSTRVNQPQHF
.	TRBV6-6	CASSYGPTEAFF